The 6 T cell receptor beta chains in this list originate from one sample, sequenced in a study of cytotoxic CD8 clonotypes in ibrutinib-treated CLL. Generated by immunoSEQ multiplex PCR, the TCRdb table keeps only in-frame clones and is missing some. Here the sample spans more than 75,000 clones, roughly three quarters being singletons. The sequencing here drew on PBMCs, taken after 24 months of ibrutinib treatment. Every receptor here comes from a human donor with chronic lymphocytic leukemia.

The rearrangement joins TRBV18 to TRBJ1-1; D gene ambiguous. V gave up 3 bases and J gave up 0 bases, with 5 bases separating them. Germline V lookup: CDR1 KGHSH, CDR2 LQKENI. CDR3 size: 13 residues. CDR3 bases: TGTGCCAGCTCACCGGGTTTGAACACTGAAGCTTTCTTT. Translation gives CASSPGLNTEAFF.

This clone was observed a few times. V is TRBV6-5 and J is TRBJ2-7, with D perhaps matching TRBD1 (6 bases). From germline, CDR1 is MNHEY and CDR2 SVGAGI. Trimming stripped 0 bases from V and 4 bases from J, with 10 bases between. The CDR3 runs 14 residues. The CDR3 is CASSYSNREYEQYF. The CDR3 DNA sequence: TGTGCCAGCAGTTACTCGAACAGGGAATACGAGCAGTACTTC.

This sequence joins TRBV11-1 and TRBJ2-7, with TRBD1 matching over 9 bases. Trimming took 5 bases from V and 3 from J; bases not matched to a gene: 5. This CDR3 has 14 residues. The V gene's germline CDR1 is SGHAT and CDR2 FQDESV (reference sequence). CDR3 in amino acids: CASSRDRANYEQYF. CDR3 sequence (DNA): TGTGCCAGCAGCCGGGACAGGGCCAACTACGAGCAGTACTTC.

V usage is TRBV7-9 and J usage is TRBJ1-1; TRBD1 might be the D (6 bases). CDR1 is SEHNR, CDR2 FQNEAQ, per germline (reference sequence). Trimming took off 5 bases at V and 1 base at J, with 11 bases between the two ends. The CDR3 contains 14 residues. CDR3 DNA sequence: TGTGCCAGCAGCAATGACAGGCAGAACACTGAAGCTTTCTTT. It is translated as CASSNDRQNTEAFF.

CDR3 in DNA: TGTGCCAGCAGCTTAGGGAGGACAGGTTGGGATGGCTACACCTTC. Translating gives CASSLGRTGWDGYTF. The rearrangement uses TRBV13 and TRBJ1-2; 7 positions agree with TRBD1. Germline-derived CDR1 and CDR2 are PRHDT and FYEKMQ (reference sequence). V lost 0 bases and J lost 6; bases outside the gene matches: 7. CDR3 length: 15 amino acids.

CDR3 DNA sequence: TGCAGTGCTCAGACAGGTCGTGAAGCTTTCTTT. Amino acid sequence: CSAQTGREAFF. This chain uses TRBV20-1 with TRBJ1-1; D perhaps matches TRBD1 (6 bases). CDR1 DFQATT and CDR2 SNEGSKA come from the germline V gene (reference sequence). This CDR3 spans 11 amino acids. V was trimmed by 5 bases and J by 7 bases, leaving 11 bases between them.